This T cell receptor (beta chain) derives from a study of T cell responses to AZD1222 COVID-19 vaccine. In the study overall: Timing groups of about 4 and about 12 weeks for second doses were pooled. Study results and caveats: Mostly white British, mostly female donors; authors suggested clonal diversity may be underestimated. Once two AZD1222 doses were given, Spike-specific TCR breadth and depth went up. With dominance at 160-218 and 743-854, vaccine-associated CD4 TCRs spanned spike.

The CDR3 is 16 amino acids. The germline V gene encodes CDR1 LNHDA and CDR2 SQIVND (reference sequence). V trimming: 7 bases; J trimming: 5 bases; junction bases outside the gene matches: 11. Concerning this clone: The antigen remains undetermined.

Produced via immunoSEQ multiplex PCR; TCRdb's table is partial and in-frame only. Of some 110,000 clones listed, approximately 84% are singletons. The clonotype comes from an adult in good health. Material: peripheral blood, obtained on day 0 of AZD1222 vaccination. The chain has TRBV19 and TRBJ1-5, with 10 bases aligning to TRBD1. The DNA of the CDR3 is TGTGCCAGTAAGGAAATTGGGACAGGGGTCGATCAGCCCCAGCATTTT. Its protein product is CASKEIGTGVDQPQHF.